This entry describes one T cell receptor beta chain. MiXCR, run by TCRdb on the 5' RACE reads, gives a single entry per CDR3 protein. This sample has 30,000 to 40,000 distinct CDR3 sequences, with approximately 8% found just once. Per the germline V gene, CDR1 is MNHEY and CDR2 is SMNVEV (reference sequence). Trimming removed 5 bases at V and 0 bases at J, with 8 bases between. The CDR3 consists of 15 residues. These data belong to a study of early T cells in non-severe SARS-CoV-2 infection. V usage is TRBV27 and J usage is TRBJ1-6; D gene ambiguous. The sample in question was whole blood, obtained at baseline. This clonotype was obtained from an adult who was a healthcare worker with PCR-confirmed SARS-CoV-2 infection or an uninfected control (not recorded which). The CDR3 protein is CASSRDGSYNSPLHF. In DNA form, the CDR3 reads TGTGCCAGCAGTCGAGATGGCTCCTATAATTCACCCCTCCACTTT.